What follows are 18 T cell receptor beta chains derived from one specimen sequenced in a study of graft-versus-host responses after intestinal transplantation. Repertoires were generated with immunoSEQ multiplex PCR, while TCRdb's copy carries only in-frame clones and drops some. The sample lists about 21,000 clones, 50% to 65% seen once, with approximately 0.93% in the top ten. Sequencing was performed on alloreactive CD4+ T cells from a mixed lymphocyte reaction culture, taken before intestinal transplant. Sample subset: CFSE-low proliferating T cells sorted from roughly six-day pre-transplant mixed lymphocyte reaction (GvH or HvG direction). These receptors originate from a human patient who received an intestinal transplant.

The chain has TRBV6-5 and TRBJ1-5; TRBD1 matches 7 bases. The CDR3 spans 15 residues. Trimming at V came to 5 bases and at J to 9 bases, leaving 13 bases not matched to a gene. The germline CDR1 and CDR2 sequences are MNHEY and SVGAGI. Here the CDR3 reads CASSPQGVALGPQHF. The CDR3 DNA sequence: TGTGCCAGCAGTCCTCAGGGGGTCGCCTTAGGGCCCCAGCATTTT.

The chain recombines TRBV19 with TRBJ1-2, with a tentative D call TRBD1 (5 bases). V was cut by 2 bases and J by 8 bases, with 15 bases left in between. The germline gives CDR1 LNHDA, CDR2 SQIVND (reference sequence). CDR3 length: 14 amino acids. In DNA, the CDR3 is TGTGCCAGTAGTATATGGGCAGGGCCCTACGGCTACACCTTC. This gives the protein CASSIWAGPYGYTF.

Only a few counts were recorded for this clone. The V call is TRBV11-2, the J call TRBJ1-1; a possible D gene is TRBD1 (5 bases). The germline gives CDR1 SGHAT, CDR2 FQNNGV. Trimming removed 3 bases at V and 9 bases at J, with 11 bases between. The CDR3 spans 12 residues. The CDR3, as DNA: TGTGCCAGCAGCTTCCAGGGTAGTAAAGCTTTCTTT. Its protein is CASSFQGSKAFF.

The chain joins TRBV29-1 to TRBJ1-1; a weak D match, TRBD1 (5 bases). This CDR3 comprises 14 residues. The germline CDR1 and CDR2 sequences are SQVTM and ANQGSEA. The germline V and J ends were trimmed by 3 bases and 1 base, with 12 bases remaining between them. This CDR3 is CSVDFLGPNTEAFF. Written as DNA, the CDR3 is TGCAGCGTTGATTTTCTGGGGCCGAACACTGAAGCTTTCTTT.

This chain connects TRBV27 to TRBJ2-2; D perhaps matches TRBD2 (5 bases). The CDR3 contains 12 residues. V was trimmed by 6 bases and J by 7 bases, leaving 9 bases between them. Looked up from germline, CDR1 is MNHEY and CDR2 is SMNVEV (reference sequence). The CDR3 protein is CASRGRGGELFF. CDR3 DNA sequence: TGTGCCAGCAGGGGCCGGGGCGGGGAGCTGTTTTTT.

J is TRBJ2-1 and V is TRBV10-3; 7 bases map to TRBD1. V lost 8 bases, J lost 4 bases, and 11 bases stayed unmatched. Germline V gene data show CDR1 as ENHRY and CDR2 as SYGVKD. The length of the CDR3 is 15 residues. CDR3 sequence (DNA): TGTGCCATCGGTAACCGGGACAGCCTTTACAATGAGCAGTTCTTC. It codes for CAIGNRDSLYNEQFF.

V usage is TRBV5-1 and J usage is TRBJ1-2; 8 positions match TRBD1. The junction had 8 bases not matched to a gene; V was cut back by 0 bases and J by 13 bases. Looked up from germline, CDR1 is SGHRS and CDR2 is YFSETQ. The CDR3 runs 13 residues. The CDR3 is CASSLGQGASLTF. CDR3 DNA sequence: TGCGCCAGCAGCTTGGGTCAGGGGGCTTCTCTCACCTTC. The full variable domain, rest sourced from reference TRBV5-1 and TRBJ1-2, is KAGVTQTPRYLIKTRGQQVTLSCSPISGHRSVSWYQQTPGQGLQFLFEYFSETQRNKGNFPGRFSGRQFSNSRSEMNVSTLELGDSALYLCASSLGQGASLTFGSGTRLTVV.

The CDR3 DNA reads TGTGCCAGCAGCTTGGTGCTCAGGATCTACAATGAGCAGTTCTTC. Its translation: CASSLVLRIYNEQFF. The chain carries TRBV5-5 and TRBJ2-1; D gene ambiguous. The CDR3 loop spans 15 amino acids. Trimming took off 0 bases at V and 3 bases at J, with 10 bases between the two ends. Germline CDR1 is SGHKS and CDR2 is YYEKEE (reference sequence).

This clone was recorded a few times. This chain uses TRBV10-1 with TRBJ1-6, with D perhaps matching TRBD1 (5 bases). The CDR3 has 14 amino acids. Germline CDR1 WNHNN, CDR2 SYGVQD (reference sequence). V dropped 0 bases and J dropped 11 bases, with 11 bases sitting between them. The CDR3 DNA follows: TGCGCCAGCAGTGAGTCCGGGGACTGGGCACCCCTCCACTTT. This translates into CASSESGDWAPLHF.

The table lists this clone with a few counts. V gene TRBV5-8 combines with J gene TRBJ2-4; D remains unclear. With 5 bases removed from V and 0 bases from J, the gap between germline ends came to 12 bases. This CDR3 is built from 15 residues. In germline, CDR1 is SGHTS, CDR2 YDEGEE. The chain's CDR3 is CASRRPLIAKNIQYF. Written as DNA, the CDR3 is TGTGCCAGCAGGCGTCCGCTTATAGCCAAAAACATTCAGTACTTC.

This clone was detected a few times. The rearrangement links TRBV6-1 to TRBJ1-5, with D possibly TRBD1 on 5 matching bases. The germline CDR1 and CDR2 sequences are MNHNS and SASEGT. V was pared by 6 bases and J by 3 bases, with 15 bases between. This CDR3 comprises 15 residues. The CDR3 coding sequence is TGTGCCAGCAGCTACGTACAGGAATTCAATCAGCCCCAGCATTTT. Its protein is CASSYVQEFNQPQHF.

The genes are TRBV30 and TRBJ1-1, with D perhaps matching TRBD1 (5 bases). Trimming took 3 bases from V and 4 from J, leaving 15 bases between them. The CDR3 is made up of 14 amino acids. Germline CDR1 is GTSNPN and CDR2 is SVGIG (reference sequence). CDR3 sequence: CAWRGLRGGTEAFF. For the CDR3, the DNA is TGTGCCTGGAGGGGGCTCCGAGGTGGCACTGAAGCTTTCTTT.

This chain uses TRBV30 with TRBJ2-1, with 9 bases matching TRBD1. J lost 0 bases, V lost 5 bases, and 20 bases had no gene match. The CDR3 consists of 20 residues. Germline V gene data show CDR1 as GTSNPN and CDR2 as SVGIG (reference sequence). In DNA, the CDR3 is TGTGCCTGGGCCCGACTGCCTGGACAGGGGCCCCGCAGCTCCTACAATGAGCAGTTCTTC. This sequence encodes CAWARLPGQGPRSSYNEQFF. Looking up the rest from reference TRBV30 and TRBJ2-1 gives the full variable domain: SQTIHQWPATLVQPVGSPLSLECTVEGTSNPNLYWYRQAAGRGLQLLFYSVGIGQISSEVPQNLSASRPQDRQFILSSKKLLLSDSGFYLCAWARLPGQGPRSSYNEQFFGPGTRLTVL.

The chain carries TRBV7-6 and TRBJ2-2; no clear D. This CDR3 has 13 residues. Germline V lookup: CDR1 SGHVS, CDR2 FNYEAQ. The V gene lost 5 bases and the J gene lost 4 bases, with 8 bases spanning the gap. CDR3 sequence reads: CASSPYSTGELFF. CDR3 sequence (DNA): TGTGCCAGCAGCCCCTACAGCACCGGGGAGCTGTTTTTT.

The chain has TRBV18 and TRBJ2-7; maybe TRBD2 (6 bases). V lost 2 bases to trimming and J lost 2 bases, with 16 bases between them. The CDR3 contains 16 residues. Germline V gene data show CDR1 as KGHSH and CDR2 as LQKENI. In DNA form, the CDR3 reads TGTGCCAGCTCACCATTGTTAGCAGCGGGCCCCTACGAGCAGTACTTC. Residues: CASSPLLAAGPYEQYF.

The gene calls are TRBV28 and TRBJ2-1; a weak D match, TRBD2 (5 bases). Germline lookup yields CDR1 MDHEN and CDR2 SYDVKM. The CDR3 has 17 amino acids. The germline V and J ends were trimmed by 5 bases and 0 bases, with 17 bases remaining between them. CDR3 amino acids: CASSRGWVTSSYNEQFF. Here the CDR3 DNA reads TGTGCCAGCAGTCGAGGGTGGGTGACGAGCTCCTACAATGAGCAGTTCTTC.

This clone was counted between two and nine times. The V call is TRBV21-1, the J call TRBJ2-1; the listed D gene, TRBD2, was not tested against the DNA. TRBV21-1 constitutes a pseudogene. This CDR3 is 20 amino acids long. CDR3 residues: CASSKTFPSGRALLHNEQFF. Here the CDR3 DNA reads TGTGCCAGCAGCAAAACATTCCCTAGCGGGAGGGCCCTCTTGCACAATGAGCAGTTCTTC.

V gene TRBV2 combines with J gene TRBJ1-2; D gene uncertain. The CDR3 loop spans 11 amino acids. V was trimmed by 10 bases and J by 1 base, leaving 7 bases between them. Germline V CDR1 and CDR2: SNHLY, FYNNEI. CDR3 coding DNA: TGTGCCACGACAATTAACTATGGCTACACCTTC. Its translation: CATTINYGYTF.